The present T cell receptor (beta chain) was sequenced within a study of control samples from healthy donors and cancer patients. Libraries were prepared by immunoSEQ multiplex PCR; TCRdb keeps only in-frame clonotypes and omits some of them. The sample has roughly 130,000 clones; 80% to 95% are singletons. The germline gives CDR1 ENHRY, CDR2 SYGVKD. This CDR3 contains 15 residues. V lost 6 bases and J 2 bases, leaving 16 bases between the germline ends. V is TRBV10-3 and J is TRBJ2-5; D possibly corresponds to TRBD1 (6 bases). This clonotype was obtained from a young man in good health. Sample: blood. The CDR3 spells CAISPGARLQETQYF. In nucleotides, the CDR3 is TGTGCCATCAGCCCAGGGGCCCGACTTCAAGAGACCCAGTACTTC.